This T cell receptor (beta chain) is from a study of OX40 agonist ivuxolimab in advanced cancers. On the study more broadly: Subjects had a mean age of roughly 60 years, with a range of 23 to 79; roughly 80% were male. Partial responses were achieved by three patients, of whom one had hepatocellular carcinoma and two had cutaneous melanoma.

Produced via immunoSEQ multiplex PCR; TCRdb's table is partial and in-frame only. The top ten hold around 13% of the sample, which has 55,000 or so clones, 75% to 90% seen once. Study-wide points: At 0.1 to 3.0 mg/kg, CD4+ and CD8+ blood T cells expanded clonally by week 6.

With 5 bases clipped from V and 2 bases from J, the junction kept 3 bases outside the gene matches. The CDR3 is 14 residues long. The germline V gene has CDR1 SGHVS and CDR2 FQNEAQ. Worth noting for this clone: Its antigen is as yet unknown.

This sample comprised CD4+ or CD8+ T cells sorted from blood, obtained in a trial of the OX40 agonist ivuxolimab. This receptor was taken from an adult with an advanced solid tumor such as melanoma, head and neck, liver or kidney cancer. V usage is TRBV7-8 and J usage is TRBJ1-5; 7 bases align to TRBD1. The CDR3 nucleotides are TGTGCCAGCAGCCCAGACAGGGGCAATCAGCCCCAGCATTTT. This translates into CASSPDRGNQPQHF. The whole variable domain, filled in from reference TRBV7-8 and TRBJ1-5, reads GAGVSQSPRYKVAKRGQDVALRCDPISGHVSLFWYQQALGQGPEFLTYFQNEAQLDKSGLPSDRFFAERPEGSVSTLKIQRTQQEDSAVYLCASSPDRGNQPQHFGDGTRLSIL.